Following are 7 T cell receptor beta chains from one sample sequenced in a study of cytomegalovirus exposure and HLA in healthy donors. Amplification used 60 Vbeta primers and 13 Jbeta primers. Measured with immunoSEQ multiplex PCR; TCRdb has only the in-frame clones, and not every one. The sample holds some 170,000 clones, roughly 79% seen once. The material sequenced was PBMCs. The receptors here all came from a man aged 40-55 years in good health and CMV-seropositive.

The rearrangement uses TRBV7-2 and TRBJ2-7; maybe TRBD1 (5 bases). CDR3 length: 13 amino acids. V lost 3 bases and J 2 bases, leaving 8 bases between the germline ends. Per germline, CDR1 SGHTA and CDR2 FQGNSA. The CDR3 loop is CASSFDRAYEQYF. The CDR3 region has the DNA TGTGCCAGCAGCTTTGACAGAGCCTACGAGCAGTACTTC.

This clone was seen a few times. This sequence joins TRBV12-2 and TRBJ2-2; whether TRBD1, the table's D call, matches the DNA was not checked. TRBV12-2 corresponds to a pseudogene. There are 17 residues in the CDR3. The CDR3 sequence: CASRLAEPGQDTGELFF. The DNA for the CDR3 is TGTGCAAGTCGCTTAGCGGAACCGGGACAGGACACCGGGGAGCTGTTTTTT.

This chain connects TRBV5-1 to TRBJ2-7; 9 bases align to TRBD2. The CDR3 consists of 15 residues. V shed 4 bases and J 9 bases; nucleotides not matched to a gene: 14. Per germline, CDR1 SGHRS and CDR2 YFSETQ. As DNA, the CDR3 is TGCGCCAGCAGCCCCGCGGCGGGAGGGCCTATGGGGCAGTACTTC. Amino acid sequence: CASSPAAGGPMGQYF.

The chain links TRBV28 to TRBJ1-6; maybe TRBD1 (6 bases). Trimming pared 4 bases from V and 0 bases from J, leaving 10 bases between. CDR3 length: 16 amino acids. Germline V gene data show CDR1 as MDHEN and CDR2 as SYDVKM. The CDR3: CASSYGTSSYNSPLHF. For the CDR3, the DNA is TGTGCCAGCAGTTACGGGACAAGCTCCTATAATTCACCCCTCCACTTT.

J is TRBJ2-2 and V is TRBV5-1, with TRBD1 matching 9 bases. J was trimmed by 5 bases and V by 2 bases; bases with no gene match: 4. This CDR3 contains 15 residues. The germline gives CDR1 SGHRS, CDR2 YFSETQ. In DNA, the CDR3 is TGCGCCAGCAGCTTCCAGGACAGGGGTACCGGGGAGCTGTTTTTT. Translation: CASSFQDRGTGELFF.

CDR3: CASSIGTSGRKTQYF. The CDR3, as DNA: TGTGCCAGTAGTATCGGGACTAGCGGAAGAAAGACCCAGTACTTC. The V and J genes are TRBV19 and TRBJ2-5; TRBD2 matches 11 bases. The CDR3 runs 15 residues. The junction had 6 bases not matched to a gene; V was cut back by 3 bases and J by 6 bases. Looked up from germline, CDR1 is LNHDA and CDR2 is SQIVND (reference sequence). Drawing the rest from reference TRBV19 and TRBJ2-5, the complete variable domain is DGGITQSPKYLFRKEGQNVTLSCEQNLNHDAMYWYRQDPGQGLRLIYYSQIVNDFQKGDIAEGYSVSREKKESFPLTVTSAQKNPTAFYLCASSIGTSGRKTQYFGPGTRLLVL.

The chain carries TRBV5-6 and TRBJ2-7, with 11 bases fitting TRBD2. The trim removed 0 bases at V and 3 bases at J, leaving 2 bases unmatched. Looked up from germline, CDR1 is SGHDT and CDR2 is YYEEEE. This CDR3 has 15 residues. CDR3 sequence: CASSLVTSGIYEQYF. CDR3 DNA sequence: TGTGCCAGCAGCTTGGTGACTAGCGGGATCTACGAGCAGTACTTC.